A single sample is the source of the 28 T cell receptor beta chains below, sequenced in a study of cytomegalovirus exposure and HLA in healthy donors. Use of 60 Vbeta and 13 Jbeta primers characterized the PCR. The repertoire was sequenced with immunoSEQ multiplex PCR; TCRdb's copy has only in-frame clones and lacks some. The repertoire includes approximately 140,000 clones, around 80% of them detected once, and approximately 1.9% sits in the top ten. Specimen: PBMCs. All receptors derive from a woman in her 40s in good health and CMV-seronegative.

The V gene is TRBV4-1, the J gene TRBJ1-6; TRBD1 agrees at 9 bases. With 3 bases clipped from V and 8 bases from J, the junction kept 8 bases outside the gene matches. CDR3 length equals 16 residues. Germline assignment: CDR1 MGHRA and CDR2 YSYEKL. CDR3 sequence reads: CASSHPGQGSYSPLHF. The CDR3, as DNA: TGCGCCAGCAGCCACCCGGGACAGGGAAGCTATTCACCCCTCCACTTT.

The chain joins TRBV7-2 to TRBJ2-7; TRBD2 aligns across 7 bases. V shed 1 base and J 4 bases; nucleotides not matched to a gene: 1. Germline CDR1 reads SGHTA; CDR2 reads FQGNSA. The CDR3 is 13 amino acids. This CDR3 is CASSLVGRYEQYF. CDR3 sequence (DNA): TGTGCCAGCAGCTTAGTCGGGAGGTACGAGCAGTACTTC.

V and J are TRBV19 and TRBJ2-1; TRBD2 matches 7 bases. Trimming removed 2 bases from V and 0 bases from J; junction bases left unmatched: 19. This CDR3 is 21 amino acids long. Germline assignment: CDR1 LNHDA and CDR2 SQIVND (reference sequence). In nucleotides, the CDR3 is TGTGCCAGTAGTATACCGGGGCTCTCCTCGACTAGCTGTAGCTCCTACAATGAGCAGTTCTTC. Its translation: CASSIPGLSSTSCSSYNEQFF.

V usage is TRBV11-1 and J usage is TRBJ2-5; D might be TRBD1 (6 bases). Germline loops: CDR1 SGHAT, CDR2 FQDESV (reference sequence). The CDR3 totals 14 residues. V was shortened by 3 bases and J by 3 bases, with 11 bases between the two germline ends. In DNA, the CDR3 is TGTGCCAGCAGCTTTCAGGGGTTGGAAGAGACCCAGTACTTC. This codes for CASSFQGLEETQYF.

The CDR3 sequence is CAISLTGTGQSDTQYF. CDR3 DNA: TGTGCCATCAGTTTAACCGGGACAGGGCAGTCAGATACGCAGTATTTT. This chain uses TRBV10-3 with TRBJ2-3, with TRBD1 matching over 9 bases. Germline V gene lookup returns CDR1 ENHRY and CDR2 SYGVKD. Germline trimming cut 5 bases from V and 4 bases from J; bases unmatched to any gene: 10. This CDR3 contains 16 residues.

Only one count was recorded for this clone. V gene TRBV6-1 combines with J gene TRBJ1-2, with TRBD1 matching 7 bases. Germline CDR1 is MNHNS and CDR2 is SASEGT. Trimming at V came to 6 bases and at J to 3 bases, leaving 4 bases not matched to a gene. This CDR3 has 13 amino acids. CDR3 residues: CASRTTGDYGYTF. DNA of the CDR3: TGTGCCAGCAGGACCACAGGGGACTATGGCTACACCTTC.

This CDR3 reads CASSFRQGADSQPQHF. The CDR3 coding sequence is TGTGCCAGCAGTTTCAGACAGGGGGCGGATAGTCAGCCCCAGCATTTT. J is TRBJ1-5 and V is TRBV28; TRBD1 aligns across 10 bases. The germline CDR1 and CDR2 sequences are MDHEN and SYDVKM. The CDR3 is 16 residues long. Trimming removed 3 bases from V and 6 bases from J; junction bases left unmatched: 8.

This sequence joins TRBV4-1 and TRBJ2-3, with 9 nucleotides matching TRBD2. Germline V lookup: CDR1 MGHRA, CDR2 YSYEKL. Unmatched junction bases numbered 12, after V lost 0 bases and J lost 2 bases. The CDR3 is made up of 19 amino acids. The CDR3 loop is CASSQEANNGLAFTDTQYF. The CDR3 coding sequence is TGCGCCAGCAGCCAAGAGGCTAATAATGGACTAGCGTTCACAGATACGCAGTATTTT.

The genes are TRBV28 and TRBJ1-1; D remains ambiguous. This CDR3 region has 15 residues. Trimming removed 7 bases at V and 0 bases at J, with 15 bases between. Germline CDR1 reads MDHEN; CDR2 reads SYDVKM. CDR3 residues: CASTHLREMNTEAFF. CDR3 nucleotides: TGTGCCAGCACCCACCTTCGGGAAATGAACACTGAAGCTTTCTTT.

This chain's CDR3 is CASSTGLASVNEQFF. The CDR3 nucleotides are TGTGCCAGCAGCACTGGACTAGCGTCCGTAAATGAGCAGTTCTTC. The J gene is TRBJ2-1, the V gene TRBV7-2; 9 positions agree with TRBD2. Trimming at V came to 5 bases and at J to 7 bases, leaving 9 bases not matched to a gene. CDR3 length equals 15 residues. From germline, CDR1 is SGHTA and CDR2 FQGNSA.

Note on this clone: The junction shows a germline mismatch at one end, possibly a read error. The rearrangement uses TRBV11-2 and TRBJ1-4; 8 bases agree with TRBD1. CDR3 length equals 12 residues. Per the germline V gene, CDR1 is SGHAT and CDR2 is FQNNGV. The CDR3 loop reads CASSLDRGKLFF. The DNA of the CDR3 is TGTGCCAGCAGCCTAGACAGGGGAAAACTGTTTTTT. The complete variable domain, with remaining parts taken from reference TRBV11-2 and TRBJ1-4, reads EAGVAQSPRYKIIEKRQSVAFWCNPISGHATLYWYQQILGQGPKLLIQFQNNGVVDDSQLPKDRFSAERLKGVDSTLKIQPAKLEDSAVYLCASSLDRGKLFFGSGTQLSVL.

V usage is TRBV10-2 and J usage is TRBJ1-6; no clear D gene. CDR3 length: 18 residues. Germline CDR1 WSHSY, CDR2 SAAADI. Trimming pared 3 bases from V and 0 bases from J, leaving 15 bases between. In DNA, the CDR3 is TGCGCCAGCAGTGACAAATTAGTTGGGAGCTCCTATAATTCACCCCTCCACTTT. This translates into CASSDKLVGSSYNSPLHF.

The chain joins TRBV4-2 to TRBJ2-7; D may be TRBD2 (5 bases). V lost 4 bases, J lost 2 bases, and 12 bases lay in between. Per the germline V gene, CDR1 is LGHNA and CDR2 is YNFKEQ. The CDR3 contains 14 residues. Written as DNA, the CDR3 is TGTGCCAGCAGCCCAGGACTGCCGGCCTACGAGCAGTACTTC. Protein: CASSPGLPAYEQYF.

This clone was recorded a few times. The J gene is TRBJ2-3, the V gene TRBV10-3; 16 bases agree with TRBD2. V lost 2 bases, J lost 0 bases, and 5 bases stayed unmatched. The CDR3 is 19 amino acids. CDR1 is ENHRY, CDR2 SYGVKD, per germline. The CDR3 is CAISERGTSGRASTDTQYF. The CDR3 DNA reads TGTGCCATCAGTGAGCGCGGGACTAGCGGGAGGGCTAGCACAGATACGCAGTATTTT.

The rearrangement joins TRBV4-1 to TRBJ1-5; possibly TRBD1 for D (5 bases). The CDR3 has 16 amino acids. Per germline, CDR1 MGHRA and CDR2 YSYEKL. V lost 3 bases and J lost 0, with 12 bases in between. CDR3 nucleotides: TGCGCCAGCAGCCATACTAAACAGGATAGCAATCAGCCCCAGCATTTT. Protein product: CASSHTKQDSNQPQHF.

This chain joins TRBV7-9 and TRBJ2-1; D ambiguous. CDR1 and CDR2 from the germline V gene are SEHNR and FQNEAQ (reference sequence). V lost 1 base and J 4 bases, leaving 5 bases between the germline ends. The CDR3 runs to 13 residues. The chain's CDR3 is CASSLGAYNEQFF. The CDR3 DNA follows: TGTGCCAGCAGCTTAGGAGCGTACAATGAGCAGTTCTTC.

The chain couples TRBV5-5 to TRBJ2-7; the match to TRBD1 covers 10 bases. V was clipped by 3 bases and J by 4 bases; unmatched bases: 7. The CDR3 length is 15 residues. Per germline, CDR1 SGHKS and CDR2 YYEKEE (reference sequence). The CDR3 bases are TGTGCCAGCAGCTCCCCGGGACAGGGGATTTACGAGCAGTACTTC. It specifies CASSSPGQGIYEQYF.

The CDR3 coding sequence is TGTGCCAGCAGGGCTGCGGGCACTGAAGCTTTCTTT. Its translation: CASRAAGTEAFF. The chain links TRBV7-9 to TRBJ1-1; D not resolved. This CDR3 contains 12 residues. Germline assignment: CDR1 SEHNR and CDR2 FQNEAQ (reference sequence). The V end lost 6 bases, the J end lost 4 bases, and 9 bases lay between the germline ends.

J is TRBJ1-5 and V is TRBV28; 7 nucleotides agree with TRBD1. Germline V CDR1 and CDR2: MDHEN, SYDVKM. This CDR3 has 14 amino acids. The J segment lost 5 bases and the V segment lost 5 bases, leaving 6 bases of the junction unmatched. CDR3 nucleotides: TGTGCCAGCAGTCTCAGACAGGGTGATCAGCCCCAGCATTTT. This codes for CASSLRQGDQPQHF.

This sequence joins TRBV5-4 and TRBJ2-1, with 11 bases matching TRBD2. Germline V gene lookup returns CDR1 SGHNT and CDR2 YYREEE (reference sequence). The ends lost 3 bases at V and 7 bases at J; junction bases unmatched: 15. The CDR3 loop spans 18 amino acids. The CDR3 DNA sequence: TGTGCCAGCAGCTGGTCAGGGTCGCGTAGCGGGAGGGGAAATGAGCAGTTCTTC. It is translated as CASSWSGSRSGRGNEQFF.

The chain recombines TRBV18 with TRBJ2-7, with 8 positions matching TRBD2. Trimming at V came to 0 bases and at J to 0 bases, leaving 1 base not matched to a gene. Looked up from germline, CDR1 is KGHSH and CDR2 is LQKENI. The CDR3 has 15 amino acids. CDR3: CASSPPAGDSYEQYF. CDR3 coding DNA: TGTGCCAGCTCACCACCAGCGGGAGACTCCTACGAGCAGTACTTC.

The chain is built from TRBV2 and TRBJ1-2; possible D gene TRBD1, 6 bases. CDR1 is SNHLY, CDR2 FYNNEI, per germline. The CDR3 totals 13 residues. V shed 1 base and J shed 12 bases, with 15 bases lying between them. CDR3 sequence (DNA): TGTGCCAGCAGTGAAGGGGCGGGGGCCCCTGACACCTTC. This gives the protein CASSEGAGAPDTF.

V and J are TRBV7-9 and TRBJ2-1; 9 positions match TRBD1. This CDR3 spans 14 amino acids. J gave up 6 bases and V 3 bases, and 3 bases lay outside the gene matches. The V gene's germline CDR1 is SEHNR and CDR2 FQNEAQ (reference sequence). The CDR3 nucleotides read TGTGCCAGCAGCTTGGGGACAGGGAGCAATGAGCAGTTCTTC. It codes for CASSLGTGSNEQFF.

The chain is built from TRBV2 and TRBJ2-7; 12 nucleotides agree with TRBD1. Germline V gene sequence: CDR1 SNHLY, CDR2 FYNNEI. V was clipped by 4 bases and J by 5 bases; unmatched bases: 6. This CDR3 comprises 15 residues. The CDR3 sequence: CASSGDRGRRNEQYF. The CDR3 DNA is TGTGCCAGCAGTGGGGACAGGGGGCGGAGGAACGAGCAGTACTTC.

The genes are TRBV5-1 and TRBJ2-3; D is perhaps TRBD2 (6 bases). Germline lookup yields CDR1 SGHRS and CDR2 YFSETQ. V was shortened by 5 bases and J by 6 bases, with 16 bases between the two germline ends. CDR3 length: 14 residues. CDR3 nucleotide sequence: TGCGCCAGCAGAATTAGCGGAGGGTGGGATACGCAGTATTTT. Amino acids: CASRISGGWDTQYF.

This chain joins TRBV7-9 and TRBJ2-7, with TRBD1 as a possible D gene (6 bases). The CDR3 length is 17 residues. V shed 5 bases and J shed 4 bases, with 24 bases lying between them. Germline values: CDR1 SEHNR, CDR2 FQNEAQ (reference sequence). In nucleotides, the CDR3 is TGTGCCAGCAGCCTTCCAATGACGGACAGACCTACGTACGAGCAGTACTTC. Amino acids: CASSLPMTDRPTYEQYF. Using reference TRBV7-9 and TRBJ2-7 for the parts outside the CDR3, the full variable domain is DTGVSQNPRHKITKRGQNVTFRCDPISEHNRLYWYRQTLGQGPEFLTYFQNEAQLEKSRLLSDRFSAERPKGSFSTLEIQRTEQGDSAMYLCASSLPMTDRPTYEQYFGPGTRLTVT.

This chain connects TRBV7-3 to TRBJ2-1; 9 bases are shared with TRBD1. The CDR3 length is 15 residues. V dropped 4 bases and J dropped 4; count of bases not matched to a gene: 5. Germline-derived CDR1 and CDR2 are SGHTA and FQGTGA. This chain's CDR3 is CASSSDRGEYNEQFF. The CDR3 DNA follows: TGTGCCAGCAGCTCCGACAGGGGGGAGTACAATGAGCAGTTCTTC.

This rearrangement joins TRBV27 to TRBJ2-2; 7 bases line up with TRBD2. Trimming removed 5 bases from V and 5 bases from J; junction bases left unmatched: 5. There are 14 residues in the CDR3. Germline V CDR1 and CDR2: MNHEY, SMNVEV (reference sequence). CDR3 protein: CASSPGTITGELFF. DNA of the CDR3: TGTGCCAGCAGTCCCGGGACTATTACCGGGGAGCTGTTTTTT.